The following is a TCR beta chain sequence with its context. It lacks a known antigen. No qualities accompany the bases; no much larger clone lies one base away. This specimen comes from a study of blood T cell repertoires in COVID-19 (dated by TCRdb to the early 2020s). For context, the study as a whole: The collaborator samples originated in the United States, Italy and Spain and spanned the acute and convalescent phases of COVID-19. The samples were drawn from two sources: the first 160 participants of the ongoing ImmuneRACE study, and 1,000 to 1,500 subjects contributed by 6 global collaborators. Subjects who had been exposed to COVID-19, were actively infected with it, or had recovered from it provided the deeply sampled blood TCRbeta repertoires that made up the dataset. Where available, HLA class I and class II types were obtained from metadata supplied by the sample provider rather than from assay-based typing. The repertoires were released in a freely available public database intended as a resource for research on the immune response to SARS-CoV-2. The prospective study material was composed of cDNA or gDNA derived from T cells, B-cell-depleted T cells, or PBMCs. Sample metadata almost always included a de-identified subject ID, COVID-19 status, age in years and sex. The paper's findings and limits, for the study overall: Clinical and demographic metadata were provided uncurated, with the amount varying by source and participant.

The immunoSEQ Assay, a bias-controlled multiplex PCR, was used to amplify TCRbeta CDR3 regions from genomic DNA. In the authors' own workflow: The number of nucleated cells in each sample was estimated by amplification of reference gene primers within the assay. To quantify the absolute abundance of each unique TCRbeta CDR3 rearrangement, sequence reads were collapsed and filtered. For each sample, productive Simpson clonality was calculated as the square root of Simpson's diversity index over productive rearrangements. As stored in TCRdb, this immuneACCESS dataset retains in-frame rearrangements with V and J assigned. A fraction of the clones does not appear; measured against another copy, unresolved V genes explain less than half of the discrepancy, and the remainder lacks a known reason. The V and J calls and the clone size are those of that table, but D and trimming were determined from the DNA. For this sample there are roughly 150,000 clones; approximately 80% appear just once. The ten biggest clones cover almost 10% of the sample.

Collaborating institutions collected whole blood in K2EDTA tubes following their own protocols. For TCRbeta analysis, collaborator samples were shipped as frozen whole blood, as isolated PBMCs, or as DNA extracted from either sample type. From the germline V gene (reference sequence), CDR1 is SEHNR and CDR2 is FQNEAQ. The CDR3, from cysteine to phenylalanine, totals 14 residues. Just the 42-base CDR3 DNA is kept, in frame starting at base 1. Germline trimming amounts to 5 bases on V and 5 bases on J, with 6 as the count of junction bases outside the gene matches. The receptor was isolated from a woman in her fifties or sixties with acute or convalescent COVID-19. The chain is assembled from TRBV7-9 and TRBJ1-1; TRBD1 lines up with 9 middle nucleotides. The sample taken for sequencing was peripheral blood. The nucleotide sequence reads TGTGCCAGCAGCCTTGGACAGGGGAGAACTGAAGCTTTCTTT. Its protein product is CASSLGQGRTEAFF.